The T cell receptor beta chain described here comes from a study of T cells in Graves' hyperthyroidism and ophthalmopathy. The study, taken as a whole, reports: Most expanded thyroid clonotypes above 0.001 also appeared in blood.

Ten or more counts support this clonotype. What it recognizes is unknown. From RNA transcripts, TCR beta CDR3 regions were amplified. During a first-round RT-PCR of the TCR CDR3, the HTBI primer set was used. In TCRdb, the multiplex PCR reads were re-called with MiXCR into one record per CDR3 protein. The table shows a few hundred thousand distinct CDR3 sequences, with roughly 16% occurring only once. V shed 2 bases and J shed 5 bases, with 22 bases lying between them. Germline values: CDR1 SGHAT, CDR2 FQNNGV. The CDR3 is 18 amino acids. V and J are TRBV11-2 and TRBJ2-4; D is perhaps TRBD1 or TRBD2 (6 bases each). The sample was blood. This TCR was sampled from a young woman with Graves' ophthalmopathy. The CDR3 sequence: CASSLSYGRGRGENIQYF. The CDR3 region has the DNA TGTGCCAGCAGCTTATCTTACGGCAGGGGAAGGGGGGAAAACATTCAGTACTTC.